One T cell receptor beta chain is described in this entry. Antigen: not known. This sample is part of a study of T cell responses to AZD1222 COVID-19 vaccine. Clones were sequenced by immunoSEQ multiplex PCR, and TCRdb holds only the in-frame ones, with some missing. The profile shows some 120,000 clones, roughly 85% of them singletons. Study observations and caveats: Along spike, vaccine-associated CD4 TCRs were found throughout, with dominance at 160-218 and 743-854. Baseline seropositivity characterized only a handful of AZD1222 recipients. Among the donors, most were white British and more were female, and clonal diversity was possibly underestimated. Elevations in Spike-specific TCR breadth and depth followed administration of two AZD1222 doses.

The sequence was obtained from an adult in good health. The material sequenced was peripheral blood, taken on day 0 of MenACWY control vaccination.

DNA of the CDR3: TGTGCCAGCTCACGACTACAGTTCGGAGACGAGCAGTACTTC. Residues: CASSRLQFGDEQYF. The V call is TRBV18, the J call TRBJ2-7; TRBD2 is a possible D gene (5 bases). V lost 4 bases to trimming and J lost 5 bases, with 15 bases between them. The CDR3 runs to 14 residues. CDR1 is KGHSH, CDR2 LQKENI, per germline. The full variable domain, rest sourced from reference TRBV18 and TRBJ2-7, is NAGVMQNPRHLVRRRGQEARLRCSPMKGHSHVYWYRQLPEEGLKFMVYLQKENIIDESGMPKERFSAEFPKEGPSILRIQQVVRGDSAAYFCASSRLQFGDEQYFGPGTRLTVT.